Included here is one TCR beta chain sequence, with context. Its matching antigen is unknown. From the RT-PCR reads, TCRdb called clonotypes with MiXCR, one entry per CDR3 protein. The repertoire holds roughly 700,000 distinct CDR3 sequences, with approximately 15% as singletons. This sample is part of a study of response to subunit inactivated influenza vaccine. Study findings and constraints: Authors proposed each seasonal influenza vaccination draws in few new T cells.

The material sequenced was PBMCs from blood, taken roughly 2 weeks before vaccination. This TCR came from a man between 50 and 59 years old who received an inactivated influenza vaccine.

The CDR3 nucleotides are TGTGCCAGCAGTTTAGCTTGGGACAGGGGGCGGGAGACCCAGTACTTC. Its protein product is CASSLAWDRGRETQYF. The gene calls are TRBV28 and TRBJ2-5; 12 bases map to TRBD1. CDR1 and CDR2 from the germline V gene are MDHEN and SYDVKM. The CDR3 runs to 16 residues. J lost 5 bases, V lost 2 bases, and 6 bases had no gene match.